This TCR beta chain appears in the sequencing data of a study of cytomegalovirus exposure and HLA in healthy donors. Study as a whole: Clustering assigned over 70% of the roughly 400 genotyped donors to the Caucasian-associated ancestry cluster.

Points from the study as a whole: In a later analysis, across HLA loci, associated TCR counts were highest for DRB1, lowest for HLA-C. Across donors, presence/absence analyses took sequencing depth to be roughly uniform. A list of around 150 TCR beta chains associated with cytomegalovirus was given.

It was with 60 Vbeta and 13 Jbeta primers that the PCR ran. Clones were sequenced by immunoSEQ multiplex PCR, and TCRdb holds only the in-frame ones, with some missing. The sample lists about 170,000 clones; around 77% were seen once. This clone was counted many times. The target antigen is unknown. Germline CDR1 reads SGHVS; CDR2 reads FQNEAQ. The V end lost 3 bases, the J end lost 8 bases, and 23 bases lay between the germline ends. This CDR3 has 17 amino acids. V gene TRBV7-8 combines with J gene TRBJ2-1; tentatively, D is TRBD2 (6 bases). This receptor was identified in a woman younger than 45 in good health and CMV-seropositive. The sample taken for sequencing was PBMCs. In DNA, the CDR3 is TGTGCCAGCAGCTTGGGAGGTCCCTCCCAAGGGTCGTATGAGCAGTTCTTC. It encodes CASSLGGPSQGSYEQFF.